What follows are 25 T cell receptor beta chains derived from one specimen sequenced in a study of cytomegalovirus exposure and HLA in healthy donors. PCR amplification relied on 60 Vbeta primers (plus 13 Jbeta primers). TCRdb's copy holds only in-frame clones and misses some; the assay was immunoSEQ multiplex PCR. Of roughly 100,000 clones listed, 70% to 80% were seen once; the top ten hold roughly 0.79%. The sequenced sample consisted of PBMCs. These receptors all come from a boy younger than 18 in good health and CMV-seronegative.

The chain recombines TRBV9 with TRBJ2-1; D ambiguous. Per germline, CDR1 SGDLS and CDR2 YYNGEE. V gave up 3 bases and J gave up 2 bases, with 9 bases separating them. The CDR3 is 14 amino acids. DNA of the CDR3: TGTGCCAGCAGCGAGCAAACGCCCTACAATGAGCAGTTCTTC. Translation: CASSEQTPYNEQFF.

The V and J genes are TRBV11-2 and TRBJ1-5; TRBD1 is a possible D gene (6 bases). The CDR3 runs to 15 residues. The V end lost 5 bases, the J end lost 6 bases, and 17 bases lay between the germline ends. Germline CDR1 and CDR2: SGHAT and FQNNGV. Here the CDR3 DNA reads TGTGCCAGCAGCCCAGGACAGAAGACAGGTCAGCCCCAGCATTTT. Amino acid sequence: CASSPGQKTGQPQHF.

J is TRBJ2-4 and V is TRBV6-5; 9 bases fit TRBD1. The CDR3 has 15 amino acids. Germline CDR1 MNHEY, CDR2 SVGAGI. With 2 bases clipped from V and 7 bases from J, the junction kept 6 bases outside the gene matches. The CDR3 DNA reads as TGTGCCAGCAGTTACCGTAGACAGGGGGGGAACATTCAGTACTTC. This encodes CASSYRRQGGNIQYF.

V usage is TRBV11-1 and J usage is TRBJ2-7; D is unclear. The CDR3 has 13 amino acids. V was cut by 3 bases and J by 2 bases, with 8 bases left in between. Germline lookup yields CDR1 SGHAT and CDR2 FQDESV (reference sequence). The chain's CDR3 is CASSLRPTYEQYF. The CDR3 nucleotides are TGTGCCAGCAGCTTGCGCCCTACCTACGAGCAGTACTTC.

By sample share, this clone is medium-sized. This chain uses TRBV30 with TRBJ2-4; 7 bases line up with TRBD1. The J segment lost 8 bases and the V segment lost 4 bases, leaving 8 bases of the junction unmatched. CDR1 is GTSNPN, CDR2 SVGIG, per germline (reference sequence). The length of the CDR3 is 13 residues. CDR3 DNA: TGTGCCTGGACGAGACAGGGTGTTGACATTCAGTACTTC. Its translation: CAWTRQGVDIQYF.

There are a few counts of this clone. The chain couples TRBV7-9 to TRBJ2-1; 9 positions match TRBD1. CDR3 length equals 13 residues. Per germline, CDR1 SEHNR and CDR2 FQNEAQ (reference sequence). V trimming: 6 bases; J trimming: 7 bases; junction bases outside the gene matches: 4. CDR3 in DNA: TGTGCCAGCAGTTACAGGGGGCTAAATGAGCAGTTCTTC. Its protein is CASSYRGLNEQFF.

The CDR3 bases are TGTGCCAGCAGCCTATGGTTGGGGGACAGCTCCTACAATGAGCAGTTCTTC. Amino acids: CASSLWLGDSSYNEQFF. This chain uses TRBV7-8 with TRBJ2-1; 7 bases map to TRBD1. Germline CDR1 and CDR2: SGHVS and FQNEAQ. The CDR3 loop spans 17 amino acids. Losses at the gene ends were 5 bases for V and 0 bases for J; bases not matched to a gene: 10. Full variable domain (missing parts from reference TRBV7-8 and TRBJ2-1): GAGVSQSPRYKVAKRGQDVALRCDPISGHVSLFWYQQALGQGPEFLTYFQNEAQLDKSGLPSDRFFAERPEGSVSTLKIQRTQQEDSAVYLCASSLWLGDSSYNEQFFGPGTRLTVL.

The V call is TRBV4-3, the J call TRBJ2-7; tentatively, D is TRBD1 (5 bases). V lost 3 bases to trimming and J lost 0 bases, with 9 bases between them. The CDR3 runs to 14 residues. CDR1 is LGHNA and CDR2 is YSLEER in the germline V gene. The CDR3 is CASSHGASSYEQYF. DNA of the CDR3: TGCGCCAGCAGCCATGGGGCTTCCTCCTACGAGCAGTACTTC.

This chain connects TRBV5-4 to TRBJ2-7, with D maybe TRBD1 (6 bases). With 2 bases removed from V and 6 bases from J, the gap between germline ends came to 21 bases. Germline assignment: CDR1 SGHNT and CDR2 YYREEE (reference sequence). This CDR3 has 16 amino acids. The CDR3 spells CASSFGMGSGDREQYF. DNA for the CDR3: TGTGCCAGCAGCTTCGGTATGGGGTCAGGGGATCGCGAGCAGTACTTC.

The chain uses TRBV2 and TRBJ2-5; 9 bases are shared with TRBD1. CDR1 is SNHLY, CDR2 FYNNEI, per germline. J was trimmed by 5 bases and V by 1 base; bases with no gene match: 2. The CDR3 spans 14 residues. This CDR3 reads CASSEETGGETQYF. In DNA, the CDR3 is TGTGCCAGCAGTGAAGAGACAGGGGGGGAGACCCAGTACTTC.

This clone was counted between two and nine times. The chain links TRBV6-1 to TRBJ1-1; 7 bases line up with TRBD1. Germline values: CDR1 MNHNS, CDR2 SASEGT. There are 14 residues in the CDR3. The V segment lost 6 bases and the J segment 5 bases; nucleotides outside the gene matches: 9. The CDR3 spells CASSPTGLRTEAFF. As DNA, the CDR3 is TGTGCCAGCAGCCCGACAGGGTTGAGGACTGAAGCTTTCTTT.

In this sample, this clone turned up a few times. The V and J genes are TRBV14 and TRBJ2-3, with 9 bases lining up with TRBD1. The germline CDR1 and CDR2 sequences are SGHDN and FVKESK. V shed 5 bases, J shed 1 base, and the junction held 7 bases outside the gene matches. This CDR3 has 16 residues. The CDR3 reads CASSFHRGQGTDTQYF. The CDR3 nucleotides are TGTGCCAGCAGCTTTCACAGGGGGCAAGGCACAGATACGCAGTATTTT.

The rearrangement links TRBV2 to TRBJ2-1, with 8 bases fitting TRBD2. The V gene end was trimmed by 7 bases and the J gene end by 7 bases; junction bases not matched to a gene: 9. This CDR3 region has 14 residues. Germline V CDR1 and CDR2: SNHLY, FYNNEI. The CDR3: CASTLIPGGNEQFF. The CDR3 DNA reads TGTGCCAGCACCCTAATCCCGGGAGGGAATGAGCAGTTCTTC.

This clone was seen once. J is TRBJ2-1 and V is TRBV4-1, with 9 bases that match TRBD1. Unmatched junction bases numbered 5, after V lost 6 bases and J lost 2 bases. Germline CDR1 is MGHRA and CDR2 is YSYEKL. The CDR3 loop spans 15 amino acids. CDR3 residues: CASSPDRGTYNEQFF. Here the CDR3 DNA reads TGCGCCAGCAGTCCGGACAGGGGAACCTACAATGAGCAGTTCTTC.

The gene calls are TRBV5-4 and TRBJ1-1; D is uncertain. Germline assignment: CDR1 SGHNT and CDR2 YYREEE (reference sequence). The germline V and J ends were trimmed by 4 bases and 4 bases, with 14 bases remaining between them. This CDR3 spans 14 amino acids. CDR3 coding DNA: TGTGCCAGCAGCCCCGGGTCACGACCCACTGAAGCTTTCTTT. Its translation is CASSPGSRPTEAFF.

The V and J genes are TRBV28 and TRBJ1-5, with D tentatively TRBD1 (5 bases). In germline, CDR1 is MDHEN, CDR2 SYDVKM. V lost 8 bases and J 0 bases, leaving 26 bases between the germline ends. CDR3 length: 19 residues. CDR3 DNA sequence: TGTGCCAGCCCCCCTGGGAGGGGCAACCCCATTTATAGCAATCAGCCCCAGCATTTT. It is translated as CASPPGRGNPIYSNQPQHF.

V and J are TRBV4-3 and TRBJ2-7; possibly TRBD1 for D (5 bases). Between the trimmed V and J ends, which lost 2 bases and 2 bases, there was a span of 10 bases. Germline V gives CDR1 LGHNA, CDR2 YSLEER. The CDR3 runs 14 residues. CDR3 residues: CASSQSDRTYEQYF. CDR3 DNA: TGCGCCAGCAGCCAATCAGACAGAACCTACGAGCAGTACTTC.

V is TRBV28 and J is TRBJ1-4, with D unresolved. Germline V gene lookup returns CDR1 MDHEN and CDR2 SYDVKM. Trimming took 10 bases from V and 6 from J, leaving 6 bases between them. CDR3 size: 10 residues. The CDR3 loop reads CATFYEKLFF. Written as DNA, the CDR3 is TGTGCCACTTTCTATGAAAAACTGTTTTTT.

The V and J genes are TRBV6-4 and TRBJ1-1, with D tentatively TRBD1 (5 bases). V was pared by 0 bases and J by 7 bases, with 12 bases between. Germline V CDR1 and CDR2: MRHNA, SNTAGT. The CDR3 consists of 14 residues. CDR3 amino acids: CASSDSNRGSEAFF. The CDR3 DNA is TGTGCCAGCAGTGACTCCAACCGGGGGAGTGAAGCTTTCTTT.

A few counts support this clone. V and J are TRBV7-9 and TRBJ2-6; D is unresolved. CDR1 and CDR2 (germline): SEHNR, FQNEAQ (reference sequence). The germline V and J ends were trimmed by 5 bases and 0 bases, with 20 bases remaining between them. The CDR3 length is 19 residues. The CDR3 bases are TGTGCCAGCAGCCATCGCCCAGGTCAGGCGAACTCTGGGGCCAACGTCCTGACTTTC. Translation: CASSHRPGQANSGANVLTF.

Here the CDR3 reads CASRLPQTSTPSYNEQFF. CDR3 sequence (DNA): TGTGCAAGTCGCTTACCCCAGACTAGCACCCCCTCCTACAATGAGCAGTTCTTC. The J gene is TRBJ2-1, the V gene TRBV12-2; TRBD2, the table's D call, lacks a check against the DNA. TRBV12-2 is a recognized pseudogene. The CDR3 sequence is 18 residues long.

The chain combines TRBV5-4 with TRBJ1-1, with D possibly TRBD1 on 6 matching bases. The germline V gene encodes CDR1 SGHNT and CDR2 YYREEE (reference sequence). CDR3 size: 14 residues. V lost 2 bases to trimming and J lost 3 bases, with 11 bases between them. For the CDR3, the DNA is TGTGCCAGCAGCTTACAGGGAGGGGACACTGAAGCTTTCTTT. This gives the protein CASSLQGGDTEAFF.

This chain uses TRBV7-9 with TRBJ2-7; D possibly corresponds to TRBD1 (6 bases). CDR1 is SEHNR, CDR2 FQNEAQ, per germline (reference sequence). The CDR3 covers 13 residues. Trimming removed 5 bases from V and 0 bases from J, with 8 bases in between. The CDR3 is CASSRTVSYEQYF. The CDR3 coding sequence is TGTGCCAGCAGCCGGACAGTCTCCTACGAGCAGTACTTC.

This clone has more than one count but fewer than ten. The chain links TRBV7-6 to TRBJ2-3; TRBD1 matches at 10 bases. The germline V gene encodes CDR1 SGHVS and CDR2 FNYEAQ. CDR3 length: 15 amino acids. V shed 1 base, J shed 3 bases, and the junction held 1 base outside the gene matches. DNA of the CDR3: TGTGCCAGCAGCTTAGAGGACAGGGGGACAGATACGCAGTATTTT. Amino acid sequence: CASSLEDRGTDTQYF. Filled out from reference TRBV7-6 and TRBJ2-3, the complete variable domain reads GAGVSQSPRYKVTKRGQDVALRCDPISGHVSLYWYRQALGQGPEFLTYFNYEAQQDKSGLPNDRFSAERPEGSISTLTIQRTEQRDSAMYRCASSLEDRGTDTQYFGPGTRLTVL.

The chain couples TRBV28 to TRBJ1-2; the D is unclear. Germline V gene sequence: CDR1 MDHEN, CDR2 SYDVKM. The CDR3 is 13 residues long. Trimming shortened V by 6 bases and J by 4 bases, and 12 bases separated the two germline ends. The CDR3 loop reads CASSLPGSYGYTF. The CDR3 nucleotides are TGTGCCAGCAGCCTCCCGGGGAGCTATGGCTACACCTTC.